This T cell receptor beta chain was identified during a study of immune evolution from preneoplasia to lung adenocarcinoma. Study-level results: Later-stage lesions seemingly showed higher T cell density and diversity than normal lung.

After pathologic assessment, macro-dissection selected premalignant or tumor cells for extraction. Of note for this clone: The target antigen is unknown.

Repertoires were generated with immunoSEQ multiplex PCR, while TCRdb's copy carries only in-frame clones and drops some. The table lists under 5,000 clones, around four fifths of them singletons, with roughly 8% in the top ten. The CDR3 runs 16 residues. Trimming cost V 4 bases and J 3 bases; bases outside gene matches: 9. CDR1 and CDR2 (germline): MNHNY, SVGAGI (reference sequence). The TCR originated in a person aged 70 to 85 with lung adenocarcinoma. Sequencing used FFPE minimally invasive lung adenocarcinoma tissue. This rearrangement joins TRBV6-6 to TRBJ2-7; 10 bases align to TRBD1. The CDR3 region has the DNA TGTGCCAGCAGTTCCGCCTCGGGACAGGGGATCTACGAGCAGTACTTC. The encoded protein is CASSSASGQGIYEQYF.